This TCR beta chain was documented in a study of cytomegalovirus exposure and HLA in healthy donors. With 1 base clipped from V and 3 bases from J, the junction kept 8 bases outside the gene matches. In germline, CDR1 is SGHRS, CDR2 YFSETQ. This CDR3 is built from 16 residues. The PCR ran on 60 Vbeta and 13 Jbeta primers. The data were produced by immunoSEQ multiplex PCR, yet TCRdb's version contains in-frame clones alone and is incomplete. The sample records 100,000 to 150,000 clones, about two thirds being singletons. This clone was detected only a few times. The rearrangement links TRBV5-1 to TRBJ1-1; 8 bases map to TRBD1. The receptor was derived from a woman in her fifties or sixties in good health and CMV-seropositive. Sequenced: PBMCs. CDR3 loop: CASSLRQGARDTEAFF. In nucleotides, the CDR3 is TGCGCCAGCAGCTTGCGCCAGGGGGCAAGGGACACTGAAGCTTTCTTT.